The clone carrying this T cell receptor (beta chain) has just a few counts. Trimming removed 2 bases from V and 7 bases from J; junction bases left unmatched: 6. The germline V gene has CDR1 MGHRA and CDR2 YSYEKL. CDR3 length: 17 amino acids. It was with a sample-barcoded 5' primer and a J-beta primer mix that a second PCR of about 7 to 12 cycles was run. TCRdb re-called the 5' RACE reads with MiXCR, one entry per CDR3 protein. The sample consists of about 1.6 million distinct CDR3 sequences, about 35% of them appearing once. These data originate in a study of blood T cells in healthy people across ages.

This chain connects TRBV4-1 to TRBJ2-2, with 14 bases identical to TRBD2. This receptor was obtained from a woman under 40 in good health. The sequenced sample was blood. The CDR3 nucleotides read TGCGCCAGCAGCCAAAGACTAGCGGGGGGGCCTGACGGGGAGCTGTTTTTT. This gives the protein CASSQRLAGGPDGELFF.